This T cell receptor (beta chain) stems from a study of shared clonotypes between healthy human individuals. Study information: CD4 naive and memory got three plates each, CD8 naive two, CD8 memory one.

V lost 5 bases to trimming and J lost 5 bases, with 19 bases between them. This CDR3 comprises 15 residues. Germline V gene lookup returns CDR1 MNHEY and CDR2 SVGAGI. Method: immunoSEQ multiplex PCR; TCRdb's copy keeps in-frame clones and lacks some. Of hundreds of thousands of clones in the sample, 74% were seen once. The V and J genes are TRBV6-5 and TRBJ2-7, with D possibly being TRBD1 (5 bases). Sequenced material: memory CD4+ T cells sorted from blood. Subset given: CD45RA-negative fraction. The sequence came from a woman under 40 in good health. The CDR3 coding sequence is TGTGCCAGCAGTCCCTCACCTGACAGTTGGAACGAGCAGTACTTC. Translation: CASSPSPDSWNEQYF.